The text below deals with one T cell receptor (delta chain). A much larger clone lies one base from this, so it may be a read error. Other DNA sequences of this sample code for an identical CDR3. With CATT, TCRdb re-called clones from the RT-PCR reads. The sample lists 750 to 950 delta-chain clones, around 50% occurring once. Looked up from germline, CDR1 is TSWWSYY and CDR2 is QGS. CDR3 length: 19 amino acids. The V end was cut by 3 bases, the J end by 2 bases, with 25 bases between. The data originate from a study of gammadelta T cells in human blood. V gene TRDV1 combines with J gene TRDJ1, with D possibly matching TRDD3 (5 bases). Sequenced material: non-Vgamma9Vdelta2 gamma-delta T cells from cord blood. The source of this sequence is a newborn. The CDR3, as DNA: TGTGCTCTTGGGGACCGTTTCTTCTTACGCACATGGGGAACCGATAAACTCATCTTT. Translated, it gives CALGDRFFLRTWGTDKLIF.